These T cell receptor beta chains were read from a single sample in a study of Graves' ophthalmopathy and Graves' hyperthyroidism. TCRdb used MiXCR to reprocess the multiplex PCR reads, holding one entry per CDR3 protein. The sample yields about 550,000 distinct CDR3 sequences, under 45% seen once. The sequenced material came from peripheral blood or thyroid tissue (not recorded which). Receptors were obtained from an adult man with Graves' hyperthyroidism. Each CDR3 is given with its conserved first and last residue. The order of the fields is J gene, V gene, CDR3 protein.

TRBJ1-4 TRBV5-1 CASPWGALGTLFF
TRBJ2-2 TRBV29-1 CSVAQQGGYTGELFF
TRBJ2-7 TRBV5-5 CASSPGLSFYEQYF
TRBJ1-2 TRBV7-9 CASRTTTEYYGYTF
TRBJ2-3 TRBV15 CATSRGWTVGTSGGASTDTQYF
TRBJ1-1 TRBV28 CASSSGSGYTEAFF
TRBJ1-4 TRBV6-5 CASSPGGVNEKLFF
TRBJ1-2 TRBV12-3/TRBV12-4 CASSIRQGANYGYTF
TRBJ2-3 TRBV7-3 CASSLTWSDTQYF
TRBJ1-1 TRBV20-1 CSAREGLAEAFF
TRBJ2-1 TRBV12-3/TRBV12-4 CASGGYNEQFF
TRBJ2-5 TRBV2 CASLPTGTGGRIETQYF
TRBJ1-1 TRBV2 CASTTRTGNTEAFF
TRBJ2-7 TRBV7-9 CASSLFAGPYSYEQYF
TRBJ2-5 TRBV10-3 CASSYSVSSGRVQETQYF
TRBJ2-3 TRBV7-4 CASSLGITDAQYF
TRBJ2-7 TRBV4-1 CASSQGGPGLAGPREQYF
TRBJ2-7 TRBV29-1 CSVEDRGQGEFF
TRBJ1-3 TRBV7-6 CASSLAVGGTWGNTIYF
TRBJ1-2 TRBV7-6 CASSPDSALNYGYTF
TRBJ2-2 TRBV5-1 CASSLSEGRATGELFF
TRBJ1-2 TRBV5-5 CASSLEPRQPYGYTF
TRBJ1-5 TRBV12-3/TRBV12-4 CASSPEGQGYQPQHF
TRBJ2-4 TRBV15 CATSRDLPGELQYF
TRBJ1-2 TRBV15 CATSRPGQGYGYTF
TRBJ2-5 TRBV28 CASSPYSIQGIQETQYF
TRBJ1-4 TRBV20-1 CSARAGLREKLFF
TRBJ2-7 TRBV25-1 CASSLGRGLTYGQYF
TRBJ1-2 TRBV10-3 CAISLTANYGYTF
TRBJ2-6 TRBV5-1 CASGEGGTSGANVLTF
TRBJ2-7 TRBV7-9 CASSLFGGAYEQYF
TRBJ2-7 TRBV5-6 CASRMAPWQGDYEQYF
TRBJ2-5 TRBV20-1 CRELAPETQYF
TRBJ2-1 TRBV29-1 CSARRDDYNEQFF
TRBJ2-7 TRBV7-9 CLTETGTSGQYF
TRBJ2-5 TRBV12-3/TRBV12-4 CASSAGVGEQETQYF
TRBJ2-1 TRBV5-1 CASSLVGQGNNEQFF
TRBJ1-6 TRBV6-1 CASSELGHSGNSPLHF
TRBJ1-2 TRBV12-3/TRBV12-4 CASSLGAGNGYTF
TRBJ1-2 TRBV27 CASSPDRNANYGYTF
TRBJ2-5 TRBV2 CASSEREETQYF
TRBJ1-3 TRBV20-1 CSASPGTGRSSGNTIYF
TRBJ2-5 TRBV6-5 CASSYRNQETQYF
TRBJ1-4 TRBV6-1 CASQQGADRKLFF
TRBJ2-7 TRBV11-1 CASSLWAYEQYF
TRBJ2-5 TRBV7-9 CAGSEAQGAREAQYF
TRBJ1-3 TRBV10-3 CAISEQDHSGNTIYF
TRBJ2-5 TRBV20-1 CSAEDTYQETQYF
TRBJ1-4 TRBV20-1 CSAREGAANEKLFF
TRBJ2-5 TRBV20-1 CSERLAGVETQYF
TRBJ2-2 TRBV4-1 CASSLRIITGELFF
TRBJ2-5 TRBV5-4 CASNKEGRRETQYF
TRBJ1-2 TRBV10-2 CASSETEYNEQFFRYTF
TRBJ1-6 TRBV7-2 CASSLEARANNSPLHF